Listed below are T cell receptor beta chains from one sample, sequenced in a study of cytomegalovirus exposure and HLA in healthy donors. Clones were sequenced by immunoSEQ multiplex PCR, and TCRdb holds only the in-frame ones, with some missing. Among roughly 150,000 clones listed, 85% were seen once. Sequencing was performed on PBMCs. Receptors originate from a boy aged 2-15 years in good health and CMV-seronegative. The CDR3 runs from the conserved cysteine through the conserved F or W. The D gene is left open where the match is weak. Size tells how often a clone was seen (once, few, many) or the class of an expanded clone, and some rows leave it out.

clone_size j_call d_call v_call cdr3_aa cdr3_nt
. TRBJ2-1 TRBD2 TRBV29-1 CSYRQKTSGRPSSYNEQFF TGCAGCTATAGACAGAAGACTAGCGGGAGGCCAAGCTCCTACAATGAGCAGTTCTTC
. TRBJ2-7 TRBD1 TRBV2 CASSDIKGQGLLSGGEQYF TGTGCCAGCAGTGATATTAAGGGACAGGGACTTCTCTCCGGGGGCGAGCAGTACTTC
. TRBJ1-1 TRBD1 TRBV5-1 CASSPGTGVENTEAFF TGCGCCAGCAGCCCGGGGACAGGGGTAGAGAACACTGAAGCTTTCTTT
. TRBJ2-7 TRBD2 TRBV4-2 CASRPAGGNSYEQYF TGTGCCAGCAGACCGGCGGGAGGCAACTCCTACGAGCAGTACTTC
once TRBJ2-5 . TRBV4-1 CASSQDPRETQYF TGCGCCAGCAGCCAAGATCCTCGAGAGACCCAGTACTTC
. TRBJ2-1 TRBD2 TRBV9 CASSVSSGERFNEQFF TGTGCCAGCAGCGTCTCTAGCGGGGAGAGGTTCAATGAGCAGTTCTTC
. TRBJ2-3 . TRBV5-4 CASSLDGGPSTDTQYF TGTGCCAGCAGCTTGGATGGCGGTCCCAGCACAGATACGCAGTATTTT
once TRBJ1-5 . TRBV4-1 CASSQAGIPSNQPQHF TGCGCCAGCAGCCAAGCGGGAATCCCAAGCAATCAGCCCCAGCATTTT
few TRBJ2-1 . TRBV10-1 CASSPAAGWRGEQFF TGCGCCAGCAGCCCCGCAGCCGGCTGGCGAGGTGAGCAGTTCTTC
. TRBJ2-5 . TRBV6-1 CASSEAGGSTTQYF TGTGCCAGCAGTGAGGCTGGGGGGTCTACGACCCAGTACTTC
. TRBJ2-7 . TRBV29-1 CSVEEDSSYEQYF TGCAGCGTTGAAGAGGACAGTTCCTACGAGCAGTACTTC
. TRBJ2-6 . TRBV5-6 CASSFMGANVLTF TGTGCCAGCAGCTTCATGGGGGCCAACGTCCTGACTTTC
. TRBJ2-3 . TRBV27 CASSSLAQLISDTQYF TGTGCCAGCAGTTCCCTAGCCCAACTTATTTCGGATACGCAGTATTTT
once TRBJ1-1 . TRBV30 CAWSVVGLEAFF TGTGCCTGGAGTGTCGTGGGCCTTGAAGCTTTCTTT
. TRBJ2-1 . TRBV4-1 CASSQSGPWDEQFF TGCGCCAGCAGCCAGTCGGGTCCCTGGGATGAGCAGTTCTTC
. TRBJ2-3 . TRBV9 CASSVGLPRDTQYF TGTGCCAGCAGCGTAGGGCTCCCGCGGGATACGCAGTATTTT
. TRBJ1-1 . TRBV27 CASSLAARNTEAFF TGTGCCAGCAGTTTAGCGGCCAGGAACACTGAAGCTTTCTTT
. TRBJ2-5 TRBD1 TRBV23-1 CASSHFKAGGIETQYF TGCGCCAGCAGTCATTTCAAGGCAGGGGGCATCGAGACCCAGTACTTC
. TRBJ2-1 . TRBV28 CASFGGIRHEQFF TGTGCCAGCTTTGGCGGGATTAGGCATGAGCAGTTCTTC
. TRBJ2-3 . TRBV10-1 CASSIRSGTGKDTQYF TGCGCCAGCAGTATCCGGTCCGGAACAGGGAAAGATACGCAGTATTTT
. TRBJ2-7 . TRBV5-1 CASSLSQGPNEQYF TGCGCCAGCAGCTTGAGCCAGGGTCCGAACGAGCAGTACTTC
. TRBJ1-2 . TRBV9 CASSAEGQGPNYGYTF TGTGCCAGCAGCGCCGAGGGCCAGGGGCCTAACTATGGCTACACCTTC
once TRBJ2-1 TRBD2 TRBV10-3 CAISGLAGVLSSYNEQFF TGTGCCATCAGCGGACTAGCGGGGGTCCTGAGCTCCTACAATGAGCAGTTCTTC
. TRBJ2-7 . TRBV10-3 CAISDPGRVYEQYF TGTGCCATCAGTGATCCCGGCAGGGTCTACGAGCAGTACTTC
. TRBJ2-3 TRBD2 TRBV29-1 CSVGSSGELAGADTQYF TGCAGCGTTGGCTCTTCCGGGGAACTAGCGGGAGCAGATACGCAGTATTTT
. TRBJ1-5 TRBD1 TRBV28 CASSLWVSTGLGQPQHF TGTGCCAGCAGTTTATGGGTCTCGACAGGGCTAGGGCAGCCCCAGCATTTT
once TRBJ1-4 . TRBV7-9 CASSLPGATNEKLFF TGTGCCAGCAGCCTACCAGGGGCAACTAATGAAAAACTGTTTTTT
. TRBJ2-2 . TRBV7-9 CASSPRGGSRELFF TGTGCCAGCAGCCCCCGGGGTGGGTCGAGGGAGCTGTTTTTT
. TRBJ2-7 . TRBV5-1 CASSLLRVGGSEQYF TGCGCCAGCAGCTTGCTTCGTGTAGGGGGTTCCGAGCAGTACTTC
once TRBJ2-2 . TRBV28 CAEAGSTGELFF TGTGCGGAAGCAGGGTCCACCGGGGAGCTGTTTTTT
. TRBJ2-5 . TRBV2 CASMFGTRRETQYF TGTGCCAGCATGTTTGGTACAAGGAGGGAGACCCAGTACTTC
. TRBJ2-5 TRBD1 TRBV5-1 CASSFGRGHRETQYF TGCGCCAGCAGCTTCGGCAGGGGGCACCGAGAGACCCAGTACTTC
. TRBJ1-2 . TRBV28 CASSSPISGNGYTF TGTGCCAGCAGTTCTCCGATTAGCGGGAATGGCTACACCTTC